These 17 T cell receptor beta chains came from one sample sequenced in a study of T-cell reconstitution after alpha-beta-depleted transplantation in children. The TCRbeta library incorporated unique molecular identifiers. Via MiXCR, TCRdb re-called the PCR reads, giving one row per CDR3 protein. The table records under 35,000 distinct CDR3 sequences, 6.3% of them present only once. The sample was PBMCs, mostly from graft donor cells, taken 180 days after TCRalphabeta/CD19-depleted stem cell transplant. These receptors were collected from a male patient aged 10 to 17 who had a stem cell transplant for acute myeloid leukemia, so the T cells may come from the graft donor.

This clonotype was recorded many times. This chain uses TRBV6-2 or TRBV6-3 with TRBJ1-5; D is undetermined. With 7 bases removed from V and 2 bases from J, the gap between germline ends came to 12 bases. Looked up from germline, CDR1 is MNHEY and CDR2 is SVGEGT. The CDR3 covers 14 residues. The CDR3 DNA reads as TGTGCCAGCACGAACCCCGGAGGCAATCAGCCCCAGCATTTT. It is translated as CASTNPGGNQPQHF.

This clonotype was recorded many times. The rearrangement links TRBV7-2 to TRBJ2-5, with D perhaps assigned TRBD1 or TRBD2 (5 bases each). Germline CDR1 SGHTA, CDR2 FQGNSA. The CDR3 length is 14 residues. Trimming shortened V by 8 bases and J by 4 bases, and 17 bases separated the two germline ends. The CDR3 is CASSRDPRGETQYF. As DNA, the CDR3 is TGTGCCAGCTCCCGGGACCCAAGGGGAGAGACCCAGTACTTC.

This clonotype has at least ten counts. The genes are TRBV4-1 and TRBJ2-7; 14 bases match TRBD2. Looked up from germline, CDR1 is MGHRA and CDR2 is YSYEKL. The CDR3 consists of 15 residues. The V segment lost 4 bases and the J segment 4 bases; nucleotides outside the gene matches: 3. The CDR3 reads CASSLGTSGRYEQYF. CDR3 DNA: TGCGCCAGCAGCCTCGGGACTAGCGGGAGATACGAGCAGTACTTC.

This clonotype was picked up many times. The rearrangement links TRBV7-3 to TRBJ2-1; no definite D call. Trimming removed 6 bases at V and 2 bases at J, with 8 bases between. This CDR3 comprises 13 residues. Germline V gives CDR1 SGHTA, CDR2 FQGTGA. The CDR3 protein is CASSPSAYNEQFF. The CDR3, as DNA: TGTGCCAGCAGTCCTAGTGCCTACAATGAGCAGTTCTTC.

This clonotype showed up many times. V usage is TRBV28 and J usage is TRBJ2-1; D is ambiguous. From germline, CDR1 is MDHEN and CDR2 SYDVKM. There are 12 residues in the CDR3. Trimming shortened V by 5 bases and J by 5 bases, and 7 bases separated the two germline ends. The CDR3 sequence is CASSPQHNEQFF. CDR3 DNA sequence: TGTGCCAGCAGTCCCCAGCACAATGAGCAGTTCTTC. Together with reference TRBV28 and TRBJ2-1, the CDR3 gives the full variable domain: DVKVTQSSRYLVKRTGEKVFLECVQDMDHENMFWYRQDPGLGLRLIYFSYDVKMKEKGDIPEGYSVSREKKERFSLILESASTNQTSMYLCASSPQHNEQFFGPGTRLTVL.

This clonotype was recorded many times. The V call is TRBV7-2, the J call TRBJ2-2; 10 positions agree with TRBD2. V was pared by 5 bases and J by 7 bases, with 16 bases of the junction left unmatched. The CDR3 consists of 18 residues. Germline V CDR1 and CDR2: SGHTA, FQGNSA. The CDR3 here is CASSPTVQAGGPIGELFF. CDR3 sequence (DNA): TGTGCCAGCAGCCCTACTGTCCAAGCGGGAGGGCCGATCGGGGAGCTGTTTTTT.

This clonotype was seen at least ten times. This chain uses TRBV2 with TRBJ2-3; D remains unclear. Germline-derived CDR1 and CDR2 are SNHLY and FYNNEI. Trimming left V 8 bases short and J 2 bases short, with 5 bases between. This CDR3 has 11 amino acids. The CDR3 DNA reads as TGTGCCAGCGGAGCCACAGATACGCAGTATTTT. Its translation: CASGATDTQYF.

Ten or more counts support this clonotype. The chain uses TRBV7-2 and TRBJ2-6; D is unclear. Trimming took 5 bases from V and 0 from J, leaving 8 bases between them. Germline V gives CDR1 SGHTA, CDR2 FQGNSA. The CDR3 runs 15 residues. Here the CDR3 DNA reads TGTGCCAGCAGCAGGGTTAGCTCTGGGGCCAACGTCCTGACTTTC. Translation: CASSRVSSGANVLTF. The whole variable domain, remainder taken from reference TRBV7-2 and TRBJ2-6, is GAGVSQSPSNKVTEKGKDVELRCDPISGHTALYWYRQSLGQGLEFLIYFQGNSAPDKSGLPSDRFSAERTGGSVSTLTIQRTQQEDSAVYLCASSRVSSGANVLTFGAGSRLTVL.

This clonotype was seen ten or more times. As DNA, the CDR3 is TGTGCCAGCAGCCAAGATTTGACCAGACAAGAGACCCAGTACTTC. Residues: CASSQDLTRQETQYF. The rearrangement links TRBV14 to TRBJ2-5; D remains unclear. The CDR3 extends over 15 amino acids. CDR1 and CDR2 (germline): SGHDN, FVKESK. Trimming shortened V by 0 bases and J by 2 bases, and 10 bases separated the two germline ends.

This clonotype appeared many times. The rearrangement joins TRBV5-6 to TRBJ2-2, with TRBD1 matching 11 bases. CDR3 length: 16 amino acids. The trim removed 4 bases at V and 7 bases at J, leaving 9 bases unmatched. Germline V CDR1 and CDR2: SGHDT, YYEEEE. CDR3 sequence (DNA): TGTGCCAGCAGCCCCGGGACAGGGGGTCGGGGCGGGGAGCTGTTTTTT. Protein product: CASSPGTGGRGGELFF.

Many counts were recorded for this clonotype. The V gene is TRBV7-2, the J gene TRBJ2-5; 10 positions match TRBD2. The CDR3 has 15 amino acids. V shed 0 bases, J shed 7 bases, and the junction held 5 bases outside the gene matches. The germline V gene encodes CDR1 SGHTA and CDR2 FQGNSA. DNA for the CDR3: TGTGCCAGCAGCTTAGCGCCTAGCGGGAGTGGGACCCAGTACTTC. Protein sequence: CASSLAPSGSGTQYF.

This clonotype was picked up many times. This chain joins TRBV20-1 and TRBJ2-1; possibly TRBD2 for D (5 bases). Trimming pared 3 bases from V and 3 bases from J, leaving 15 bases between. Germline-derived CDR1 and CDR2 are DFQATT and SNEGSKA (reference sequence). This CDR3 spans 15 amino acids. The CDR3 coding sequence is TGCAGTGCTAGTCGAGGGCTCAGGTACTACAATGAGCAGTTCTTC. Protein product: CSASRGLRYYNEQFF.

This clonotype appeared many times. This rearrangement joins TRBV15 to TRBJ2-3, with 7 bases lining up with TRBD2. This CDR3 comprises 14 residues. Germline CDR1 reads LNHNV; CDR2 reads YYDKDF (reference sequence). V lost 0 bases, J lost 6 bases, and 3 bases stayed unmatched. For the CDR3, the DNA is TGTGCCACCAGCAGAGAGATCGGGGGGGATACGCAGTATTTT. Its translation is CATSREIGGDTQYF.

This clonotype has ten or more counts. The gene calls are TRBV10-3 and TRBJ1-4, with D unresolved. The CDR3 runs 14 residues. Trimming stripped 0 bases from V and 5 bases from J, with 7 bases between. Germline V CDR1 and CDR2: ENHRY, SYGVKD. The CDR3 here is CAISESWPNEKLFF. The CDR3 coding sequence is TGTGCCATCAGTGAGTCATGGCCGAATGAAAAACTGTTTTTT.

Ten or more counts support this clonotype. The chain carries TRBV9 and TRBJ2-3; 14 nucleotides line up with TRBD2. There are 21 residues in the CDR3. The germline V gene encodes CDR1 SGDLS and CDR2 YYNGEE. The junction had 22 bases not matched to a gene; V was cut back by 3 bases and J by 7 bases. The CDR3 is CASSARPGLAGGSPGGYTQYF. The DNA of the CDR3 is TGTGCCAGCAGCGCCCGCCCCGGACTAGCGGGAGGTAGCCCGGGGGGGTATACGCAGTATTTT.

This clonotype was seen repeatedly, ten times or more. This chain links TRBV5-1 with TRBJ1-2; D unresolved. The CDR3 extends over 16 amino acids. The germline CDR1 and CDR2 sequences are SGHRS and YFSETQ. The V gene lost 4 bases and the J gene lost 0 bases, with 16 bases spanning the gap. For the CDR3, the DNA is TGCGCCAGCAGCCCGGGCCCGGAAGCAGCTAACTATGGCTACACCTTC. Protein: CASSPGPEAANYGYTF. Full variable domain (missing parts from reference TRBV5-1 and TRBJ1-2): KAGVTQTPRYLIKTRGQQVTLSCSPISGHRSVSWYQQTPGQGLQFLFEYFSETQRNKGNFPGRFSGRQFSNSRSEMNVSTLELGDSALYLCASSPGPEAANYGYTFGSGTRLTVV.

V usage is TRBV19 and J usage is TRBJ1-1; a weak D match, TRBD1 (5 bases). Trimming left V 4 bases short and J 3 bases short, with 6 bases between. Germline CDR1 LNHDA, CDR2 SQIVND (reference sequence). This CDR3 comprises 12 residues. As DNA, the CDR3 is TGTGCCAGTAGTACGGGACACACTGAAGCTTTCTTT. Translating it yields CASSTGHTEAFF.